This T cell receptor beta chain was sequenced in a study of OX40 agonist ivuxolimab in advanced cancers. General notes on the study: Ivuxolimab, which targeted the costimulatory receptor OX40 (CD134), was an agonistic, fully human IgG2 monoclonal antibody. Intravenous ivuxolimab was administered to patients every 2 weeks at six dose levels: 0.01, 0.1, 0.3, 1.5, 3 and 10 mg/kg. Of the approximately 50 dose-escalation patients, hepatocellular carcinoma was present in 19, melanoma in approximately 15, renal cell carcinoma in 9 and head and neck cancer in 9. The dose-escalation cohort was 80% to 90% male with a mean age of around 64 years, ranging from about 20 to 85. Patients were allowed to have had prior anti-PD-1, anti-PD-L1 or anti-CTLA-4 therapy, and about 40% of the dose-escalation patients had been treated with checkpoint inhibitors. Three dose-escalation patients achieved partial responses, one with hepatocellular carcinoma and two with cutaneous melanoma. The purpose of peripheral TCRbeta sequencing was to test whether ivuxolimab changed TCR sequence diversity and led to clonal T-cell expansion. The paper reports the monotherapy dose-escalation portion (N ≈ 52 patients) of the phase I ivuxolimab trial. The paper's findings and limits, for the study overall: After ivuxolimab, more expanded clones were found on average in CD8+ T cells than in CD4+ T cells. At doses of 0.1 to 3.0 mg/kg, clonal expansion of both CD4+ and CD8+ blood T cells was observed from baseline to week 6. In the 0.1-3.0 mg/kg groups, partial responders were among the patients with the lowest normalized peripheral clonal expansion, particularly in CD8+ T cells. The antigen specificity of the peripheral T cells that underwent clonal expansion was not determined. Low levels of normalized T-cell clonal expansion were also seen in some patients who did not respond.

This clone was found a few times. Its recognized antigen is unknown. One base away there is no much larger clone; base qualities are not given. The trial excluded patients who had a history of autoimmune disease or who were on systemic immunosuppression. Peripheral blood for TCR sequencing was collected from all dose cohorts at baseline, on cycle 4 day 1, and on cycle 7 day 1. The samples were drawn from a first-in-human, open-label, multicenter phase I dose-escalation trial of ivuxolimab. The trial enrolled adults with locally advanced or metastatic head and neck squamous cell, hepatocellular, melanoma or renal cell carcinoma. Before TCR sequencing, CD4+ T cells and CD8+ T cells were sorted from peripheral blood as separate populations. Genomic DNA was isolated from the sorted cells so that the TCRbeta CDR3 region could be sequenced. The immunoSEQ Assay was used to sequence the TCRbeta CDR3 regions. Imported from immuneACCESS, the table was reduced by TCRdb to in-frame sequences with V and J called. These copies leave out some clones; in studies compared against another copy, an unresolved V gene accounts for under half, and the cause of the remainder is not known. This sample holds roughly 58,000 clones; about 93% were observed only once. The ten most abundant clones make up 18% of the sample.

From a lookup of the germline V gene (reference sequence), CDR1 and CDR2 are LNHNV and YYDKDF. Between the V and J ends, shortened by 8 bases and 0 bases respectively, the junction contains 10 bases. Inclusive of the bounding cysteine and phenylalanine, the CDR3 is 14 residues long. The retained sequence is limited to the CDR3, 42 bases, with the frame set at the first base. The material sequenced was CD4+ or CD8+ T cells sorted from blood, taken in a trial of the OX40 agonist ivuxolimab. The chain joins TRBV15 to TRBJ2-2; the D gene identity is not certain. The receptor comes from an adult with an advanced solid tumor such as melanoma, head and neck, liver or kidney cancer. At the DNA level, the sequence is TGTGCCACCGCAGCGACATCGAACACCGGGGAGCTGTTTTTT. Its translation is CATAATSNTGELFF.